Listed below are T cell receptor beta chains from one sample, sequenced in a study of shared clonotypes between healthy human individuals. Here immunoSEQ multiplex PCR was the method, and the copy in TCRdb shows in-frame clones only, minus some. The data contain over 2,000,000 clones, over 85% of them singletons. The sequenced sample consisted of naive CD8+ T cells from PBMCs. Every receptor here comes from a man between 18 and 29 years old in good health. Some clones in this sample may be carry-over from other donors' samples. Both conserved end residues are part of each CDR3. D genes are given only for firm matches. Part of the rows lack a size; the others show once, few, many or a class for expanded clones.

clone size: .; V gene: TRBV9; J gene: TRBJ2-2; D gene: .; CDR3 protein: CASSVAEGASDGELFF; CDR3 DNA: TGTGCCAGCAGCGTAGCGGAGGGGGCCTCGGACGGGGAGCTGTTTTTT
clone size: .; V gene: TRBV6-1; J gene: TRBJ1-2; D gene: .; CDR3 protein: CASSDDGYGYTF; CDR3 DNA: TGTGCCAGCAGTGACGACGGGTATGGCTACACCTTC
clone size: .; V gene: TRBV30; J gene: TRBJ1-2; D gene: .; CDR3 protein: CAWSLGFGDGYTF; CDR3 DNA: TGTGCCTGGAGTTTGGGGTTCGGGGATGGCTACACCTTC
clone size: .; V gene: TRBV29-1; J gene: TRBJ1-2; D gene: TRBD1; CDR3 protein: CSVPPGQGINGYTF; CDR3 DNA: TGCAGCGTGCCACCGGGACAGGGTATTAATGGCTACACCTTC
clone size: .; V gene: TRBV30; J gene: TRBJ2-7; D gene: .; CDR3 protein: CAWSERRPSYEQYF; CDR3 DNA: TGTGCCTGGAGTGAACGACGACCCTCCTACGAGCAGTACTTC
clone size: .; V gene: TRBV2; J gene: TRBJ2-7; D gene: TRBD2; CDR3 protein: CASRPLAGGSSYEQYF; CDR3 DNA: TGTGCCAGCAGACCTCTAGCGGGAGGGTCCTCCTACGAGCAGTACTTC
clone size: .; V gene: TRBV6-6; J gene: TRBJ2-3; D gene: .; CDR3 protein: CATLLWDTQYF; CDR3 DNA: TGTGCCACTCTACTATGGGATACGCAGTATTTT
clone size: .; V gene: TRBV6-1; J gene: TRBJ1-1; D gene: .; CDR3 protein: CASSEARLANTEAFF; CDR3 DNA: TGTGCCAGCAGTGAAGCCCGGCTGGCGAACACTGAAGCTTTCTTT
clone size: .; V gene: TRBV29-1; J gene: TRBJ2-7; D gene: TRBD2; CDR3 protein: CSAKTSLRGFTYEQYF; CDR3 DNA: TGCAGCGCTAAAACTTCTCTGCGGGGGTTCACCTACGAGCAGTACTTC
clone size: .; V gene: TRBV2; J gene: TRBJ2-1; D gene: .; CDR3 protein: CASSPDSGPFNEQFF; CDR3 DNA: TGTGCCAGCAGTCCGGACAGCGGGCCATTTAATGAGCAGTTCTTC
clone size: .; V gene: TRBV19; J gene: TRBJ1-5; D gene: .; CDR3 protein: CASRRLASPYQPQHF; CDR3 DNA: TGTGCCAGTAGGCGTCTTGCCAGTCCCTATCAGCCCCAGCATTTT
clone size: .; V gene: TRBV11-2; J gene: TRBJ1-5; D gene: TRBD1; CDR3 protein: CASSLGRGRNQPQHF; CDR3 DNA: TGTGCCAGCAGCCTCGGGAGGGGGCGCAATCAGCCCCAGCATTTT
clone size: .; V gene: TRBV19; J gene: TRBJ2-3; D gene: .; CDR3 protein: CASSIVEGGWTDTQYF; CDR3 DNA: TGTGCCAGTAGTATAGTGGAAGGGGGATGGACAGATACGCAGTATTTT
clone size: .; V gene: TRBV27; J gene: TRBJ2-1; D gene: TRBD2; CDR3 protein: CASGSGTSGRNEQFF; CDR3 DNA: TGTGCCAGCGGCTCCGGGACTAGCGGGAGGAATGAGCAGTTCTTC
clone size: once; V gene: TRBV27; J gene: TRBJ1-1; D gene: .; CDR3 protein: CASSILTPGPMNTEAFF; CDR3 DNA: TGTGCCAGCAGTATACTGACTCCCGGGCCGATGAACACTGAAGCTTTCTTT
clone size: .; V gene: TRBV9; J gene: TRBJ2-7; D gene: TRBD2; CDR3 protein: CASSPGTSGTYEQYF; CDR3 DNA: TGTGCCAGCAGCCCCGGGACTAGCGGAACCTACGAGCAGTACTTC
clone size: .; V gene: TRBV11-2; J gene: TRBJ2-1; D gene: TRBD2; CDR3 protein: CASSQTLVREGFYNEQFF; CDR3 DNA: TGTGCCAGCAGCCAAACGCTCGTGCGGGAGGGATTTTACAATGAGCAGTTCTTC
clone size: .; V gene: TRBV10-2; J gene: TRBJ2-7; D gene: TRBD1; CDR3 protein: CASTKRDRVTYEQYF; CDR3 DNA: TGCGCCAGCACAAAACGGGACAGGGTGACCTACGAGCAGTACTTC
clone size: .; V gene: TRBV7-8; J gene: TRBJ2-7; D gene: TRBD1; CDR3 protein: CASSSRGRGSYEQYF; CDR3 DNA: TGTGCCAGCAGCAGCAGGGGCAGGGGGTCCTACGAGCAGTACTTC
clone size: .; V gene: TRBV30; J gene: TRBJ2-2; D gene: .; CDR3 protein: CAWKLRNTGELFF; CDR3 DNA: TGTGCCTGGAAGTTAAGAAACACCGGGGAGCTGTTTTTT
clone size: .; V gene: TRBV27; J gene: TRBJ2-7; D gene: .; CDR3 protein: CASSLSAGNHNEQYF; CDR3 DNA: TGTGCCAGCAGTTTGTCTGCTGGGAACCATAACGAGCAGTACTTC
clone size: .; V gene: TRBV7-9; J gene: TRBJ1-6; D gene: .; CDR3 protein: CASSPSKGWNSPLHF; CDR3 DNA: TGTGCCAGCAGCCCCTCGAAGGGGTGGAATTCACCCCTCCACTTT
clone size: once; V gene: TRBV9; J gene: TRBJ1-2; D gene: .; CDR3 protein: CASSVAGGLAGYTF; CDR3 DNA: TGTGCCAGCAGCGTAGCTGGGGGTCTAGCTGGCTACACCTTC
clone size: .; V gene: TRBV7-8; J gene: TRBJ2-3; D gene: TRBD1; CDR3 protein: CASSLLTGQADTQYF; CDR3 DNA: TGTGCCAGCAGCTTACTGACAGGGCAGGCAGATACGCAGTATTTT
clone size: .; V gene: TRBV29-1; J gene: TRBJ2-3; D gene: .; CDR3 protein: CSVEGSYPGLYTDTQYF; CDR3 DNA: TGCAGCGTCGAAGGGTCCTATCCCGGATTGTACACAGATACGCAGTATTTT
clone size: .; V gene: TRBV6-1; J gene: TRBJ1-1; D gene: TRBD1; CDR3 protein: CASSGRTGVNTEAFF; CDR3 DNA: TGTGCCAGCAGTGGACGGACAGGGGTGAACACTGAAGCTTTCTTT
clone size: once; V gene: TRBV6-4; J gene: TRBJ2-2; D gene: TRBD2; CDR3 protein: CASSEVRTSGTTTGELFF; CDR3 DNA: TGTGCCAGCAGTGAAGTCCGGACTAGCGGTACGACCACCGGGGAGCTGTTTTTT
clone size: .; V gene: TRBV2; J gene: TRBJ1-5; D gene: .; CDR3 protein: CATSGGGVNQPQHF; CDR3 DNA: TGTGCCACCAGTGGTGGAGGAGTCAATCAGCCCCAGCATTTT
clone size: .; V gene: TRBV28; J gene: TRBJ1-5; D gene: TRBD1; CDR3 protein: CASSLLSGTGSNQPQHF; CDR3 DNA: TGTGCCAGCAGTCTACTTTCCGGGACAGGGAGCAATCAGCCCCAGCATTTT
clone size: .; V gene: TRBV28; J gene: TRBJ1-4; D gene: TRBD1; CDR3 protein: CASSTDRGNEKLFF; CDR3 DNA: TGTGCCAGCAGCACGGACAGGGGTAATGAAAAACTGTTTTTT
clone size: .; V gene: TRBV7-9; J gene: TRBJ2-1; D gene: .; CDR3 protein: CASSLIVAFNEQFF; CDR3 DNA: TGTGCCAGCAGCTTAATAGTAGCTTTCAATGAGCAGTTCTTC
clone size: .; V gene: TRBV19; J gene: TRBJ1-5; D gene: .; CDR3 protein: CASSMTGGTNQPQHF; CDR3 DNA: TGTGCCAGTAGTATGACGGGGGGTACCAATCAGCCCCAGCATTTT
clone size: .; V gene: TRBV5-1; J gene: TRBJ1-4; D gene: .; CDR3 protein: CASSFPYATNEKLFF; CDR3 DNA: TGCGCCAGCAGCTTCCCGTATGCAACTAATGAAAAACTGTTTTTT
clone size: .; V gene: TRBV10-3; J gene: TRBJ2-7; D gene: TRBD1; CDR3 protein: CAISSWDRSYEQYF; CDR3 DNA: TGTGCCATCAGCTCTTGGGACAGAAGTTACGAGCAGTACTTC
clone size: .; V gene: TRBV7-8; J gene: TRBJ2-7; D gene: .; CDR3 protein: CASSLAGRKTYEQYF; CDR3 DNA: TGTGCCAGCAGCTTAGCTGGCAGGAAAACCTACGAGCAGTACTTC
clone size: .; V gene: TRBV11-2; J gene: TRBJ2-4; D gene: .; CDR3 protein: CASSLEGTLAKNIQYF; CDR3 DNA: TGTGCCAGCAGCTTAGAGGGGACCCTAGCCAAAAACATTCAGTACTTC
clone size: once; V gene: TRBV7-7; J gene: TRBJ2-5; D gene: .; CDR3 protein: CASSLTRGETQYF; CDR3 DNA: TGTGCCAGCAGCCTGACTAGGGGAGAGACCCAGTACTTC
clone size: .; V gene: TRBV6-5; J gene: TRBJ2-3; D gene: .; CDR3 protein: CASSIGTFDTQYF; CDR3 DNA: TGTGCCAGCAGTATAGGGACGTTTGATACGCAGTATTTT
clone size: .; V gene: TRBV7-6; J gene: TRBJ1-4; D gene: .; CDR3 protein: CASSSGTVTTNEKLFF; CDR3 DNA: TGTGCCAGCAGCTCAGGGACCGTTACAACTAATGAAAAACTGTTTTTT
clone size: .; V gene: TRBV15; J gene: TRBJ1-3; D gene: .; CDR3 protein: CATSSGGGSGNTIYF; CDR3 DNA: TGTGCCACCAGCTCCGGAGGCGGCTCTGGAAACACCATATATTTT
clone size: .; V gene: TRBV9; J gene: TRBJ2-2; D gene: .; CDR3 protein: CASSPPLPHTGELFF; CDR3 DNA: TGTGCCAGCAGCCCCCCCCTTCCCCACACCGGGGAGCTGTTTTTT
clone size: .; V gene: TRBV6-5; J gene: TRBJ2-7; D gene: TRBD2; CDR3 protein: CATSSRVSGIDEQYF; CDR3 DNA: TGTGCCACCTCCTCTCGGGTTAGCGGGATCGACGAGCAGTACTTC
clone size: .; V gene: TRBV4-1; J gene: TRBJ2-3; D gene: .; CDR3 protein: CASSQRTLGTDTQYF; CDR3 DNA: TGCGCCAGCAGCCAACGAACACTGGGGACAGATACGCAGTATTTT
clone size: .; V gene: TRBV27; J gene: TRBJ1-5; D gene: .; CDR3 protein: CASSLSPGSNQPQHF; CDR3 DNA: TGTGCCAGCAGTTTATCGCCAGGGAGCAATCAGCCCCAGCATTTT
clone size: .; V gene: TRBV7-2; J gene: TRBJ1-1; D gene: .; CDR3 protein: CASSLELRQGDTEAFF; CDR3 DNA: TGTGCCAGCAGCTTAGAGTTGAGGCAGGGTGATACTGAAGCTTTCTTT
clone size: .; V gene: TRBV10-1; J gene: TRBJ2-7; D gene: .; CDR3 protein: CASSRPYGNSYEQYF; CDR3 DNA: TGCGCCAGCAGCCGACCTTACGGGAACTCCTACGAGCAGTACTTC
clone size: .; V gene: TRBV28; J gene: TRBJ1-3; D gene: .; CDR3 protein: CASSPWGATSFRGNTIYF; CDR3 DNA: TGTGCCAGCAGTCCCTGGGGTGCTACCAGTTTCCGTGGAAACACCATATATTTT
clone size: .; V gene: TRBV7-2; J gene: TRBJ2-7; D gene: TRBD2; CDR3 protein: CASSPLAEPYEQYF; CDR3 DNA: TGTGCCAGCAGCCCACTAGCGGAACCCTACGAGCAGTACTTC
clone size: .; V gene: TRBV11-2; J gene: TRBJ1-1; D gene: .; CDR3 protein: CASSLGGVTEAFF; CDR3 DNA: TGTGCCAGCAGCTTAGGAGGGGTCACTGAAGCTTTCTTT
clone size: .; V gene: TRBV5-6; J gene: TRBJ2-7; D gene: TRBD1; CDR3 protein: CASSLQGENYEQYF; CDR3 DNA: TGTGCCAGCAGCTTGCAGGGGGAGAACTACGAGCAGTACTTC
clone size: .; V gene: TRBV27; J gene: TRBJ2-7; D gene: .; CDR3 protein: CASSLSARENYEQYF; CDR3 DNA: TGTGCCAGCAGTTTATCGGCACGGGAAAACTACGAGCAGTACTTC
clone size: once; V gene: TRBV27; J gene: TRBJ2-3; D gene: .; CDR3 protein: CASKWGATSTDTQYF; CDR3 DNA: TGTGCCAGCAAGTGGGGGGCAACTAGCACAGATACGCAGTATTTT
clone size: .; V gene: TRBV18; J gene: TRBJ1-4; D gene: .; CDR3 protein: CASSVGPNEKLFF; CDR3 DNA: TGTGCCAGCTCAGTCGGTCCTAATGAAAAACTGTTTTTT
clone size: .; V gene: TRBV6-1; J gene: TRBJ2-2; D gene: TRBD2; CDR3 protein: CASSAGLLATGELFF; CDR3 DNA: TGTGCCAGCAGTGCGGGACTACTTGCTACCGGGGAGCTGTTTTTT
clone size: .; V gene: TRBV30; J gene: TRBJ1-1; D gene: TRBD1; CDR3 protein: CACRDSREGVREAFF; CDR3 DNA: TGTGCCTGCCGGGACAGTCGAGAGGGGGTGCGCGAAGCTTTCTTT
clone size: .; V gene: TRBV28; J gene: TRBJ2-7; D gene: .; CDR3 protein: CASSLYTGEQYF; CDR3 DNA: TGTGCCAGCAGTTTATATACGGGCGAGCAGTACTTC
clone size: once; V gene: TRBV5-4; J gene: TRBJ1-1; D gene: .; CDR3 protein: CASSSLDKNTEAFF; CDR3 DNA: TGTGCCAGCAGCTCACTCGACAAGAACACTGAAGCTTTCTTT